These 21 T cell receptor beta chains were all obtained from the same sample, sequenced in a study of shared clonotypes between healthy human individuals. The repertoire was sequenced with immunoSEQ multiplex PCR; TCRdb's copy has only in-frame clones and lacks some. The sample has 950,000 to 1,300,000 clones, approximately 68% seen once; the top ten hold about 1.5%. Material: memory CD4+ T cells sorted from blood. Subset given: CD45RA-negative fraction. These TCRs come from a man aged 18 to 30 in good health.

V and J are TRBV2 and TRBJ2-7; D ambiguous. The CDR3 loop spans 11 amino acids. V gave up 8 bases and J gave up 3 bases, with 8 bases separating them. CDR1 SNHLY and CDR2 FYNNEI come from the germline V gene. CDR3 sequence reads: CASGKNYEQYF. The DNA for the CDR3 is TGTGCCAGCGGGAAGAACTACGAGCAGTACTTC. Drawing the rest from reference TRBV2 and TRBJ2-7, the complete variable domain is EPEVTQTPSHQVTQMGQEVILRCVPISNHLYFYWYRQILGQKVEFLVSFYNNEISEKSEIFDDQFSVERPDGSNFTLKIRSTKLEDSAMYFCASGKNYEQYFGPGTRLTVT.

This sequence joins TRBV6-4 and TRBJ2-4; 7 positions agree with TRBD1. The germline V gene encodes CDR1 MRHNA and CDR2 SNTAGT. Trimming took 4 bases from V and 0 from J; bases not matched to a gene: 6. The CDR3 length is 16 residues. CDR3 sequence (DNA): TGTGCCAGCAGTGTTTTCAGGGGGTTAGCCAAAAACATTCAGTACTTC. Its translation is CASSVFRGLAKNIQYF.

The DNA for the CDR3 is TGTGCCAGCAGCTTGGGGGGAAAGGGGGCCGAGACCCAGTACTTC. Translation gives CASSLGGKGAETQYF. The chain combines TRBV5-4 with TRBJ2-5, with 7 bases identical to TRBD1. CDR1 SGHNT and CDR2 YYREEE come from the germline V gene (reference sequence). This CDR3 has 15 residues. V shed 0 bases and J 5 bases; nucleotides not matched to a gene: 7.

The rearrangement joins TRBV6-5 to TRBJ1-5; D is undetermined. Germline V gene sequence: CDR1 MNHEY, CDR2 SVGAGI. V was pared by 0 bases and J by 9 bases, with 12 bases between. The CDR3 is made up of 14 amino acids. The CDR3 is CASSYSAGVGPQHF. In nucleotides, the CDR3 is TGTGCCAGCAGTTACTCTGCAGGTGTTGGGCCCCAGCATTTT.

This clone came up a few times. The chain is built from TRBV7-2 and TRBJ2-3; possible D gene TRBD2, 6 bases. The ends were cut back, 6 bases at V and 4 bases at J, with 14 bases in the middle. Germline V gene sequence: CDR1 SGHTA, CDR2 FQGNSA. The CDR3 is made up of 14 amino acids. The CDR3 loop reads CASRGLALADTQYF. The CDR3 region has the DNA TGTGCCAGCAGGGGACTTGCACTCGCAGATACGCAGTATTTT.

This chain uses TRBV7-2 with TRBJ2-1; D is perhaps TRBD2 (5 bases). CDR1 SGHTA and CDR2 FQGNSA come from the germline V gene. The CDR3 runs 13 residues. Trimming took off 1 base at V and 11 bases at J, with 12 bases between the two ends. DNA for the CDR3: TGTGCCAGCAGCTTAGAGGCCAGCGGCAAGCAGTTCTTC. Translating it yields CASSLEASGKQFF.

J is TRBJ1-5 and V is TRBV6-6; a weak D match, TRBD1 (6 bases). Between the trimmed V and J ends, which lost 0 bases and 6 bases, there was a span of 12 bases. Germline V gene data show CDR1 as MNHNY and CDR2 as SVGAGI (reference sequence). The CDR3 is 15 residues long. The DNA for the CDR3 is TGTGCCAGCAGTTACTCGAGCAGGGGCATTCAGCCCCAGCATTTT. This sequence encodes CASSYSSRGIQPQHF.

V usage is TRBV5-1 and J usage is TRBJ2-7; TRBD1 aligns across 10 bases. Germline CDR1 SGHRS, CDR2 YFSETQ. The CDR3 is made up of 14 amino acids. The trim removed 3 bases at V and 6 bases at J, leaving 6 bases unmatched. The CDR3, as DNA: TGCGCCAGCAGCTACGACAGGGGGCGAGGCGAGCAGTACTTC. Translating gives CASSYDRGRGEQYF.

This clone occurred a few times. The chain couples TRBV6-6 to TRBJ2-5; no reliable D call. CDR3 length: 13 amino acids. The germline V gene encodes CDR1 MNHNY and CDR2 SVGAGI (reference sequence). The germline V and J ends were trimmed by 7 bases and 1 base, with 10 bases remaining between them. CDR3 region: CASKLTSQETQYF. DNA of the CDR3: TGTGCCAGCAAACTGACAAGCCAAGAGACCCAGTACTTC.

This clone has only one observation. Other nucleotide sequences from this sample produce the same CDR3. The chain combines TRBV6-6 with TRBJ1-2; 8 bases are shared with TRBD1. Germline trimming cut 5 bases from V and 4 bases from J; bases unmatched to any gene: 3. The V gene's germline CDR1 is MNHNY and CDR2 SVGAGI (reference sequence). The length of the CDR3 is 13 residues. CDR3 nucleotides: TGTGCCAGCAGTCCGGGACAGGCCTATGGCTACACCTTC. This codes for CASSPGQAYGYTF.

J is TRBJ2-2 and V is TRBV5-4, with TRBD1 identical over 8 bases. With 5 bases clipped from V and 6 bases from J, the junction kept 12 bases outside the gene matches. The length of the CDR3 is 16 residues. CDR1 SGHNT and CDR2 YYREEE come from the germline V gene (reference sequence). CDR3 nucleotide sequence: TGTGCCAGCAGTTTACCCGGACAGGGTCGCTCCGGGGAGCTGTTTTTT. It translates to CASSLPGQGRSGELFF.

This chain connects TRBV7-2 to TRBJ2-7; 9 nucleotides agree with TRBD2. From germline, CDR1 is SGHTA and CDR2 FQGNSA. After removal of 8 bases from V and 0 bases from J, the junction contained 5 bases not matched to a gene. CDR3 length: 14 amino acids. CDR3 protein: CASAPAGGSYEQYF. CDR3 DNA sequence: TGTGCCAGCGCCCCAGCGGGGGGCTCCTACGAGCAGTACTTC.

The chain recombines TRBV30 with TRBJ1-3; D uncertain. The V end was cut by 7 bases, the J end by 2 bases, with 9 bases between. This CDR3 comprises 12 residues. Germline assignment: CDR1 GTSNPN and CDR2 SVGIG (reference sequence). CDR3 nucleotide sequence: TGTGCCTTCGGGTTCGCTGGAAACACCATATATTTT. This gives the protein CAFGFAGNTIYF.

This chain's CDR3 is CSAVLYEQYF. In nucleotides, the CDR3 is TGCAGTGCTGTCCTCTACGAGCAGTACTTC. This sequence joins TRBV20-1 and TRBJ2-7, with D uncertain. This CDR3 region has 10 residues. The ends were cut back, 5 bases at V and 3 bases at J, with 5 bases in the middle. Germline V lookup: CDR1 DFQATT, CDR2 SNEGSKA (reference sequence).

On this clone itself: Other DNA sequences in the sample encode the same CDR3. The genes are TRBV19 and TRBJ1-1, with D unresolved. Per germline, CDR1 LNHDA and CDR2 SQIVND (reference sequence). The CDR3 length is 11 residues. The germline V and J ends were trimmed by 7 bases and 3 bases, with 6 bases remaining between them. The CDR3 protein is CASKGYTEAFF. For the CDR3, the DNA is TGTGCCAGTAAAGGATACACTGAAGCTTTCTTT.

The chain carries TRBV10-1 and TRBJ2-3, with 14 nucleotides matching TRBD2. Germline loops: CDR1 WNHNN, CDR2 SYGVQD (reference sequence). The V segment lost 6 bases and the J segment 0 bases; nucleotides outside the gene matches: 5. This CDR3 is 17 amino acids long. CDR3 nucleotide sequence: TGCGCCAGCAGCCCCGGGACTAGCGGGGGAAGCACAGATACGCAGTATTTT. Amino acid sequence: CASSPGTSGGSTDTQYF.

A note on this clone: Additional DNA sequences in this sample encode the identical CDR3. The rearrangement joins TRBV2 to TRBJ1-3; 7 bases match TRBD1. Germline CDR1 SNHLY, CDR2 FYNNEI. The V and J ends lost 6 bases and 2 bases, in that order; junction bases with no gene match: 1. This CDR3 has 13 residues. CDR3 loop: CASRRGPGNTIYF. Here the CDR3 DNA reads TGTGCCAGCAGGAGGGGGCCTGGAAACACCATATATTTT.

The CDR3 coding sequence is TGTGCCTGGGGGTTGATCCAAAGCGGGGAGCTGTTTTTT. Encoded protein: CAWGLIQSGELFF. This rearrangement joins TRBV30 to TRBJ2-2, with unresolved D. Per germline, CDR1 GTSNPN and CDR2 SVGIG (reference sequence). The germline V and J ends were trimmed by 5 bases and 7 bases, with 14 bases remaining between them. CDR3 length equals 13 residues.

The rearrangement uses TRBV5-1 and TRBJ2-1; 8 bases line up with TRBD1. The CDR3 spans 17 residues. Germline lookup yields CDR1 SGHRS and CDR2 YFSETQ. Trimming removed 3 bases from V and 2 bases from J; junction bases left unmatched: 10. CDR3 sequence: CASSSAGRTGTYNEQFF. CDR3 sequence (DNA): TGCGCCAGCAGCTCCGCGGGAAGGACAGGGACCTACAATGAGCAGTTCTTC.

This chain links TRBV25-1 with TRBJ1-2, with D perhaps TRBD1 (6 bases). Trimming cost V 1 base and J 1 base, with 13 bases left between them. CDR1 and CDR2 from the germline V gene are MGHDK and SYGVNS. CDR3 length: 16 residues. In DNA, the CDR3 is TGTGCCAGCAGTGAATGGGGGGCCTACGATAACTATGGCTACACCTTC. Translated: CASSEWGAYDNYGYTF.

This rearrangement joins TRBV19 to TRBJ2-2; 10 positions match TRBD1. Germline assignment: CDR1 LNHDA and CDR2 SQIVND (reference sequence). Unmatched junction bases numbered 4, after V lost 5 bases and J lost 4 bases. This CDR3 has 15 residues. CDR3 amino acids: CASSSGQGVTGELFF. The CDR3 region has the DNA TGTGCCAGTAGTTCAGGACAGGGGGTCACCGGGGAGCTGTTTTTT.